This TCR beta chain was profiled in a study of T-cell reconstitution after alpha-beta-depleted transplantation in children. As it was prepared, the TCRbeta library received unique molecular identifiers. Via MiXCR, TCRdb re-called the PCR reads, giving one row per CDR3 protein. Of about 91,000 distinct CDR3 sequences in the sample, 6.5% to 8.5% were seen once. There are 15 residues in the CDR3. Looked up from germline, CDR1 is KGHSH and CDR2 is LQKENI. Trimming removed 4 bases from V and 10 bases from J, with 20 bases in between. Material: PBMCs from the stem cell graft donor, obtained from the stem cell graft. This TCR derives from a human donor who donated a stem cell graft to a child with congenital amegakaryocytic thrombocytopenia. The V call is TRBV18, the J call TRBJ2-1; D is perhaps TRBD1 or TRBD2 (5 bases each). Written as DNA, the CDR3 is TGTGCCAGCTCACGTTCCGGGACCCCCAGCATCGAGCAGTTCTTC. The encoded protein is CASSRSGTPSIEQFF.